The 3 T cell receptor beta chains below come from one sample, sequenced in a study of blood T cell repertoires in COVID-19. The table came from immunoSEQ multiplex PCR; TCRdb's copy has only in-frame clones and leaves some out. The table includes around 70,000 clones, roughly 90% detected once. Sequenced: peripheral blood. These receptors were collected from a man between 60 and 70 years old with acute or convalescent COVID-19.

Details on this clone: At one of its ends the junction is not consistent with the germline gene, which may arise from a read error. The sample has other DNA sequences that encode this CDR3 too. This sequence joins TRBV12-5 and TRBJ2-7; a possible D gene is TRBD2 (5 bases). Germline CDR1 reads LGHNT; CDR2 reads FRNRAP. CDR3 length equals 11 residues. The CDR3 sequence: CASGLRDEQYF. Written as DNA, the CDR3 is TGCGCTAGTGGTTTGCGGGACGAGCAGTACTTC.

The V gene is TRBV9, the J gene TRBJ2-2; no clear D gene. Germline V CDR1 and CDR2: SGDLS, YYNGEE. The V and J ends lost 0 bases and 1 base respectively, with 4 bases between them. The CDR3 consists of 14 residues. CDR3 bases: TGTGCCAGCAGCGTAGGGCAGAACACCGGGGAGCTGTTTTTT. It translates to CASSVGQNTGELFF.

This clone showed up just once. The chain uses TRBV5-4 and TRBJ2-3; 8 bases line up with TRBD2. The germline V gene encodes CDR1 SGHNT and CDR2 YYREEE (reference sequence). There are 15 residues in the CDR3. V lost 1 base, J lost 8 bases, and 9 bases stayed unmatched. The CDR3 loop is CASSLYGRASTTQYF. The CDR3, as DNA: TGTGCCAGCAGCTTGTACGGGAGGGCCTCAACTACGCAGTATTTT.